Listed below are T cell receptor beta chains from one sample, sequenced in a study of blood T cell repertoires in COVID-19. Clones were read by immunoSEQ multiplex PCR, and TCRdb kept only the in-frame ones, dropping some. The profile covers 260,000 or so clones, with over 75% appearing a single time and roughly a sixth taken by the ten largest. Material: PBMCs or T cells enriched from blood (not recorded which). Receptor source: a man aged 18 to 30 who had recovered from COVID-19. Both conserved end residues are part of each CDR3. The D gene is left open where the match is weak. The size of a clone is reported for some rows only, either as once, few or many, or as a class for expanded clones.

cdr3_length | d_call | clone_size | j_call | v_call | cdr3_nt | cdr3_aa
15 | . | . | TRBJ2-1 | TRBV6-6 | TGTGCCAGCAGTCATACCGGGACTGGATACAATGAGCAGTTCTTC | CASSHTGTGYNEQFF
15 | . | . | TRBJ1-6 | TRBV6-2/TRBV6-3 | TGTGCCAGCAGCTTCGGTGGAGGGAATAATTCACCCCTCCACTTT | CASSFGGGNNSPLHF
15 | TRBD2 | few | TRBJ2-3 | TRBV9 | TGTGCCAGCAGCTGGAGCGGGGCTAGCACAGATACGCAGTATTTT | CASSWSGASTDTQYF
19 | . | . | TRBJ2-3 | TRBV28 | TGTGCCAGCAGTTTATCGGCGGGCCATCTATCTCCTAGCACAGATACGCAGTATTTT | CASSLSAGHLSPSTDTQYF
14 | . | . | TRBJ1-2 | TRBV3-1/TRBV3-2 | TGTGCCAGCAGCCAAGATAGGAGGGCCGATGGCTACACCTTC | CASSQDRRADGYTF
14 | TRBD1 | many | TRBJ2-3 | TRBV15 | TGTGCCACCAGCCGGGACAGGGGACCAGATACGCAGTATTTT | CATSRDRGPDTQYF
13 | TRBD2 | . | TRBJ2-5 | TRBV2 | TGTGCCAGCAGCTCTAGCGGCCAAGAGACCCAGTACTTC | CASSSSGQETQYF
14 | TRBD2 | . | TRBJ2-5 | TRBV5-4 | TGTGCCAGCAGCTATGCGGGGGGGACGGCGACCCAGTACTTC | CASSYAGGTATQYF
13 | . | once | TRBJ2-1 | TRBV19 | TGTGCCAGTAGTATATCAGCGGGTGTCCCCCCGTTCTTC | CASSISAGVPPFF
15 | TRBD2 | . | TRBJ2-5 | TRBV29-1 | TGCAGCGTTGAGGCTAGCGGGAGGTGGCAAGAGACCCAGTACTTC | CSVEASGRWQETQYF
15 | TRBD2 | once | TRBJ2-1 | TRBV7-9 | TGTGCCAGCAGCTTAGGTCTAGCGGGAAGAAATGAGCAGTTCTTC | CASSLGLAGRNEQFF
17 | TRBD2 | . | TRBJ2-1 | TRBV5-1 | TGCGCCAGCAGCTTGGCAACTAGCGGGAGACTGTACAATGAGCAGTTCTTC | CASSLATSGRLYNEQFF
13 | . | . | TRBJ2-5 | TRBV3-1/TRBV3-2 | TGTGCCAGCAGCTTTGGACTTCAAGAGACCCAGTACTTC | CASSFGLQETQYF
14 | . | . | TRBJ1-5 | TRBV5-8 | TGTGCCAGCAGCGCGGGCCTAGGTGGTCAGCCCCAGCATTTT | CASSAGLGGQPQHF
16 | TRBD1 | . | TRBJ1-2 | TRBV7-2 | TGTGCCAGCAGCCCTCAAAGCCGGGACAGGGGCTATGGCTACACCTTC | CASSPQSRDRGYGYTF
15 | . | . | TRBJ2-1 | TRBV5-4 | TGTGCCAGCAGCTTGGACAGCGGCCCCTACAATGAGCAGTTCTTC | CASSLDSGPYNEQFF
15 | TRBD2 | . | TRBJ2-5 | TRBV19 | TGTGCCAGTAGTAGGTGGACTAGCAGAGTAGAGACCCAGTACTTC | CASSRWTSRVETQYF
17 | . | . | TRBJ1-4 | TRBV7-9 | TGTGCCAGCAGCTTATCCGAACTCCTAACAACTAATGAAAAACTGTTTTTT | CASSLSELLTTNEKLFF
15 | . | . | TRBJ1-2 | TRBV24-1 | TGTGCCACCAGTGATCCCCGTACAGGGCCGGGTGGCTACACCTTC | CATSDPRTGPGGYTF
11 | . | . | TRBJ1-2 | TRBV19 | TGTGCCAGTAGGTACGGGGAGGGCTACACCTTC | CASRYGEGYTF
17 | TRBD1 | . | TRBJ1-6 | TRBV19 | TGTGCCAGTAGGACGCCCAAACAGGGGGCCTATAATTCACCCCTCCACTTT | CASRTPKQGAYNSPLHF
13 | . | . | TRBJ1-5 | TRBV18 | TGTGCCAGCTCACCGGACAGAAATCAGCCCCAGCATTTT | CASSPDRNQPQHF
15 | . | . | TRBJ2-7 | TRBV29-1 | TGCAGCGTAGCGTTAACAGGGCCCTACTCCTACGAGCAGTACTTC | CSVALTGPYSYEQYF
17 | . | . | TRBJ1-2 | TRBV4-2 | TGTGCCAGCAGCCAAGATGTGGCGGGAGGTCTACCCTATGGCTACACCTTC | CASSQDVAGGLPYGYTF
18 | TRBD2 | . | TRBJ2-2 | TRBV2 | TGTGCCAGCATCAACCTGGGACTAGCGGGAGAGCGCACCGGGGAGCTGTTTTTT | CASINLGLAGERTGELFF
13 | . | . | TRBJ2-2 | TRBV2 | TGTGCCAGCAGCCCTGAGTACACCGGGGAGCTGTTTTTT | CASSPEYTGELFF
11 | . | . | TRBJ2-7 | TRBV30 | TGTGCCTGGAGTGTCAGCTACGAGCAGTACTTC | CAWSVSYEQYF
13 | . | once | TRBJ1-2 | TRBV20-1 | TGCAGTGCTAGTTCAACCAGGGGCTATGGCTACACCTTC | CSASSTRGYGYTF
14 | TRBD1 | . | TRBJ1-4 | TRBV3-1/TRBV3-2 | TGTGCCAGCAGCCTACAGGGGGCTAATGAAAAACTGTTTTTT | CASSLQGANEKLFF
14 | TRBD1 | . | TRBJ1-5 | TRBV5-5 | TGTGCCAGCAGCCCCGACAGGGCCACTTCAGCCCAGCATTTT | CASSPDRATSAQHF
13 | TRBD1 | . | TRBJ2-7 | TRBV29-1 | TGCAGCGTTGGGACAGGGGGCACCTACGAGCAGTACTTC | CSVGTGGTYEQYF
18 | TRBD2 | . | TRBJ2-3 | TRBV24-1 | TGTGCCACCAGTGATTCCCGAGGGACTACCACTAGCACAGATACGCAGTATTTT | CATSDSRGTTTSTDTQYF